These 23 T cell receptor beta chains share one sample of origin, sequenced in a study of OX40 agonist ivuxolimab in advanced cancers. Here immunoSEQ multiplex PCR was the method, and the copy in TCRdb shows in-frame clones only, minus some. In the table there are around 64,000 clones, 80% of which are singletons. The sample in question was CD4+ or CD8+ T cells sorted from blood, obtained in a trial of the OX40 agonist ivuxolimab. These receptors were collected from an adult with an advanced solid tumor such as melanoma, head and neck, liver or kidney cancer.

J is TRBJ1-2 and V is TRBV6-6; D not resolved. Germline V gives CDR1 MNHNY, CDR2 SVGAGI (reference sequence). This CDR3 has 14 amino acids. V was shortened by 0 bases and J by 9 bases, with 14 bases between the two germline ends. The CDR3 region has the DNA TGTGCCAGCAGTTACTCCACTTCAGGACGGAGCTACACCTTC. Protein: CASSYSTSGRSYTF.

The chain employs TRBV5-1 and TRBJ2-1; possible D gene TRBD1, 5 bases. The CDR3 has 12 amino acids. Germline V gene data show CDR1 as SGHRS and CDR2 as YFSETQ. V lost 3 bases and J lost 7, with 8 bases in between. CDR3 DNA: TGCGCCAGCAGCTCTCAGGGTAATGAGCAGTTCTTC. It translates to CASSSQGNEQFF.

This chain connects TRBV30 to TRBJ1-1; 7 bases align to TRBD1. The germline V gene encodes CDR1 GTSNPN and CDR2 SVGIG (reference sequence). J was trimmed by 5 bases and V by 0 bases; bases with no gene match: 12. The CDR3 is made up of 16 amino acids. The CDR3 coding sequence is TGTGCCTGGAGTGTACTAGGGGGCCTCTCGAGGACTGAAGCTTTCTTT. This encodes CAWSVLGGLSRTEAFF. The complete variable domain, with remaining parts taken from reference TRBV30 and TRBJ1-1, reads SQTIHQWPATLVQPVGSPLSLECTVEGTSNPNLYWYRQAAGRGLQLLFYSVGIGQISSEVPQNLSASRPQDRQFILSSKKLLLSDSGFYLCAWSVLGGLSRTEAFFGQGTRLTVV.

This chain uses TRBV7-2 with TRBJ1-6; tentatively, D is TRBD1 (6 bases). The CDR3 is made up of 17 amino acids. From germline, CDR1 is SGHTA and CDR2 FQGNSA. V was pared by 5 bases and J by 7 bases, with 21 bases between. The DNA of the CDR3 is TGTGCCAGCAGCCTAAACTTGGTCAGGGGTCCCAATTCACCCCTCCACTTT. Amino acids: CASSLNLVRGPNSPLHF.

The V call is TRBV5-6, the J call TRBJ2-7; D may match TRBD1 or TRBD2 (5 bases each). CDR1 is SGHDT, CDR2 YYEEEE, per germline. This CDR3 has 14 amino acids. V lost 0 bases to trimming and J lost 3 bases, with 10 bases between them. The CDR3 loop is CASSLEGTDYEQYF. DNA of the CDR3: TGTGCCAGCAGCTTGGAAGGGACGGACTACGAGCAGTACTTC.

The chain has TRBV5-6 and TRBJ2-7; D is unresolved. The V end was cut by 1 base, the J end by 2 bases, with 4 bases between. Germline V lookup: CDR1 SGHDT, CDR2 YYEEEE. The CDR3 has 12 residues. The CDR3 nucleotides are TGTGCCAGCAGCTTGACAGCCTACGAGCAGTACTTC. Residues: CASSLTAYEQYF.

This chain uses TRBV7-8 with TRBJ2-7; TRBD1 might be the D (6 bases). The CDR3 runs to 12 residues. Germline V lookup: CDR1 SGHVS, CDR2 FQNEAQ. Deletions cut 5 bases from V and 6 bases from J, with 11 bases between. CDR3 DNA sequence: TGTGCCAGCAGCCCCCTCAGGGGCGAGCAGTACTTC. Protein: CASSPLRGEQYF.

The genes are TRBV6-5 and TRBJ1-2; D is possibly TRBD1 (5 bases). This CDR3 has 14 amino acids. Deletions cut 4 bases from V and 2 bases from J, with 11 bases between. CDR1 MNHEY and CDR2 SVGAGI come from the germline V gene. The CDR3 DNA is TGTGCCAGCAGTTGGGACCGGGGGAACTATGGCTACACCTTC. Its protein is CASSWDRGNYGYTF.

The gene calls are TRBV5-3 and TRBJ1-1; 10 bases match TRBD1. TRBV5-3 carries the ORF label, with uncertain function. The CDR3 is made up of 19 amino acids. V lost 2 bases, J lost 0 bases, and 13 bases stayed unmatched. Written as DNA, the CDR3 is TGTGCCAGAAGCTTTCCGGGACAGGGGCCGGAGGAGATGAACACTGAAGCTTTCTTT. Its translation is CARSFPGQGPEEMNTEAFF.

In its sample, this clone was seen once. The V gene is TRBV5-6, the J gene TRBJ1-6; 8 bases align to TRBD1. J gave up 7 bases and V 4 bases, and 7 bases lay outside the gene matches. The CDR3 has 15 residues. Germline V CDR1 and CDR2: SGHDT, YYEEEE. The CDR3 DNA is TGTGCCAGCAGCCCGAGGACAGGGCCGAATTCACCCCTCCACTTT. As protein: CASSPRTGPNSPLHF.

As DNA, the CDR3 is TGTGCCAGCAGCTTGAGGCAGGGGCGCCGGGGCGAGCAGTACTTC. It codes for CASSLRQGRRGEQYF. The chain combines TRBV5-5 with TRBJ2-7, with D possibly matching TRBD1 (6 bases). The CDR3 is 15 amino acids. From germline, CDR1 is SGHKS and CDR2 YYEKEE (reference sequence). The V and J ends lost 1 base and 6 bases respectively, with 17 bases between them.

The CDR3 DNA is TGTGCCAGCAGCTTAAATCCAAGGGGTGAAGCTTTCTTT. It is translated as CASSLNPRGEAFF. The V and J genes are TRBV7-9 and TRBJ1-1, with D possibly matching TRBD1 (5 bases). CDR3 length equals 13 residues. Germline V gene data show CDR1 as SEHNR and CDR2 as FQNEAQ (reference sequence). V was pared by 2 bases and J by 7 bases, with 11 bases between. The full variable domain, its missing parts supplied by reference TRBV7-9 and TRBJ1-1, is DTGVSQNPRHKITKRGQNVTFRCDPISEHNRLYWYRQTLGQGPEFLTYFQNEAQLEKSRLLSDRFSAERPKGSFSTLEIQRTEQGDSAMYLCASSLNPRGEAFFGQGTRLTVV.

The V gene is TRBV30, the J gene TRBJ1-2; D gene unclear. Trimming removed 1 base from V and 3 bases from J, with 9 bases in between. Germline lookup yields CDR1 GTSNPN and CDR2 SVGIG (reference sequence). The CDR3 runs 13 residues. Written as DNA, the CDR3 is TGTGCCTGGAGTGGAACGTTATACTATGGCTACACCTTC. Its translation is CAWSGTLYYGYTF.

This chain connects TRBV13 to TRBJ2-1; D remains ambiguous. V shed 5 bases and J shed 0 bases, with 11 bases lying between them. This CDR3 is 15 amino acids long. Germline V lookup: CDR1 PRHDT, CDR2 FYEKMQ (reference sequence). CDR3 coding DNA: TGTGCCAGCAGCCTCCGGATTCCCTCCTACAATGAGCAGTTCTTC. Translating it yields CASSLRIPSYNEQFF. The full variable domain, with the rest looked up from reference TRBV13 and TRBJ2-1, is AAGVIQSPRHLIKEKRETATLKCYPIPRHDTVYWYQQGPGQDPQFLISFYEKMQSDKGSIPDRFSAQQFSDYHSELNMSSLELGDSALYFCASSLRIPSYNEQFFGPGTRLTVL.

This clone came up a few times. The chain uses TRBV5-6 and TRBJ1-1, with 7 bases lining up with TRBD1. After removal of 0 bases from V and 6 bases from J, the junction contained 14 bases not matched to a gene. The CDR3 sequence is 17 residues long. CDR1 SGHDT and CDR2 YYEEEE come from the germline V gene. The CDR3: CASSLVSGRGWLPEAFF. CDR3 nucleotides: TGTGCCAGCAGCTTGGTATCGGGCAGGGGGTGGCTCCCTGAAGCTTTCTTT.

This sequence joins TRBV7-9 and TRBJ1-1, with D unresolved. Germline V gene sequence: CDR1 SEHNR, CDR2 FQNEAQ (reference sequence). Trimming took off 1 base at V and 2 bases at J, with 5 bases between the two ends. CDR3 length equals 13 residues. As DNA, the CDR3 is TGTGCCAGCAGCTTAGTAGGAAACACTGAAGCTTTCTTT. This gives the protein CASSLVGNTEAFF.

V and J are TRBV7-6 and TRBJ2-4; D call uncertain. CDR1 SGHVS and CDR2 FNYEAQ come from the germline V gene. The CDR3 is 13 residues long. V was trimmed by 1 base and J by 7 bases, leaving 8 bases between them. Here the CDR3 reads CASSLGMDNIQYF. The CDR3 DNA follows: TGTGCCAGCAGCTTAGGGATGGATAACATTCAGTACTTC.

The gene calls are TRBV6-1 and TRBJ1-6; a possible D gene is TRBD1 (6 bases). Trimming left V 6 bases short and J 14 bases short, with 11 bases between. The germline gives CDR1 MNHNS, CDR2 SASEGT. The CDR3 totals 11 residues. The CDR3 DNA reads as TGTGCCAGCAGGGAGGGGGGTGCCCTCCACTTT. Translation: CASREGGALHF.

This clone was detected only a few times. The chain couples TRBV19 to TRBJ2-1; 10 nucleotides match TRBD2. V lost 4 bases, J lost 8 bases, and 5 bases stayed unmatched. From germline, CDR1 is LNHDA and CDR2 SQIVND (reference sequence). The CDR3 covers 14 residues. This chain's CDR3 is CASSKGLARDEQFF. The DNA of the CDR3 is TGTGCCAGTAGTAAGGGACTAGCGAGGGATGAGCAGTTCTTC.

J is TRBJ2-3 and V is TRBV7-3; D gene uncertain. Trimming cost V 2 bases and J 2 bases, with 8 bases left between them. The CDR3 is 14 residues long. CDR1 is SGHTA and CDR2 is FQGTGA in the germline V gene. The CDR3 DNA sequence: TGTGCCAGCAGCTTATTCGCTGCCACAGATACGCAGTATTTT. Translated, it gives CASSLFAATDTQYF.

The genes are TRBV5-1 and TRBJ2-4; D may be TRBD1 or TRBD2 (5 bases each). V lost 4 bases and J 3 bases, leaving 20 bases between the germline ends. The CDR3 totals 17 residues. Germline lookup yields CDR1 SGHRS and CDR2 YFSETQ. DNA of the CDR3: TGCGCCAGCAGCCCAGGGCTCCGGACTTTGGACAAAAACATTCAGTACTTC. Translated: CASSPGLRTLDKNIQYF.

The chain is built from TRBV5-1 and TRBJ1-2; 10 positions match TRBD1. The V gene's germline CDR1 is SGHRS and CDR2 YFSETQ. There are 16 residues in the CDR3. V lost 3 bases, J lost 8 bases, and 13 bases stayed unmatched. The CDR3 spells CASSSRGTGDREGYTF. The CDR3 DNA reads as TGCGCCAGCAGCTCCCGGGGGACAGGGGACCGGGAAGGCTACACCTTC.

This clone was picked up a small number of times. This chain connects TRBV5-1 to TRBJ1-1; possible D gene TRBD1, 6 bases. The germline V gene has CDR1 SGHRS and CDR2 YFSETQ. Trimming left V 3 bases short and J 5 bases short, with 11 bases between. The CDR3 length is 13 residues. Here the CDR3 reads CASSYEQGTEAFF. The CDR3 nucleotides read TGCGCCAGCAGCTATGAACAGGGAACTGAAGCTTTCTTT. Full variable domain (outside the CDR3, taken from reference TRBV5-1 and TRBJ1-1): KAGVTQTPRYLIKTRGQQVTLSCSPISGHRSVSWYQQTPGQGLQFLFEYFSETQRNKGNFPGRFSGRQFSNSRSEMNVSTLELGDSALYLCASSYEQGTEAFFGQGTRLTVV.